These 18 T cell receptor beta chains originate from one sample sequenced in a study of technical replicates of blood from a few donors. TCRdb's table, derived via immunoSEQ multiplex PCR, lists solely in-frame clones and lacks some. The repertoire includes under 85,000 clones, about 97% of them detected once, and over 0.2% sits in the top ten. The sequenced sample was T cells isolated from PBMCs. The receptors shown here come from a human donor in good health.

This chain connects TRBV29-1 to TRBJ1-5, with 7 nucleotides matching TRBD1. J lost 5 bases, V lost 6 bases, and 7 bases had no gene match. Germline loops: CDR1 SQVTM, CDR2 ANQGSEA. The CDR3 has 13 residues. The CDR3 region has the DNA TGCAGCGTAGGGACAGCCTCAGATCAGCCCCAGCATTTT. Translation: CSVGTASDQPQHF.

The chain recombines TRBV6-5 with TRBJ2-1; 15 bases are a match to TRBD2. CDR3 length equals 15 residues. The V gene's germline CDR1 is MNHEY and CDR2 SVGAGI. Losses at the gene ends were 6 bases for V and 5 bases for J; bases not matched to a gene: 2. CDR3 nucleotides: TGTGCCAGCAGAGGACTAGCGGGGGGGCACAATGAGCAGTTCTTC. Protein sequence: CASRGLAGGHNEQFF.

V gene TRBV27 combines with J gene TRBJ1-2, with 9 bases identical to TRBD1. There are 17 residues in the CDR3. V was pared by 5 bases and J by 9 bases, with 19 bases of the junction left unmatched. Germline assignment: CDR1 MNHEY and CDR2 SMNVEV (reference sequence). The CDR3 protein is CASSLKIPGQGLYRYTF. The CDR3 coding sequence is TGTGCCAGCAGTCTCAAGATACCGGGACAGGGACTGTATCGCTACACCTTC.

The chain uses TRBV11-2 and TRBJ1-1; TRBD1 is a possible D gene (6 bases). The CDR3 sequence is 13 residues long. Trimming stripped 5 bases from V and 2 bases from J, with 9 bases between. The germline gives CDR1 SGHAT, CDR2 FQNNGV. This CDR3 reads CASSVQGNTEAFF. The CDR3 DNA is TGTGCCAGCAGCGTACAGGGAAACACTGAAGCTTTCTTT.

The rearrangement uses TRBV4-1 and TRBJ2-2, with a possible D match to TRBD1 (5 bases). The CDR3 consists of 16 residues. Germline loops: CDR1 MGHRA, CDR2 YSYEKL. V dropped 1 base and J dropped 2 bases, with 11 bases sitting between them. The CDR3 loop is CASSQGRQTNTGELFF. The CDR3 bases are TGCGCCAGCAGCCAAGGTAGACAGACCAACACCGGGGAGCTGTTTTTT.

The chain couples TRBV5-1 to TRBJ2-5, with D tentatively TRBD1 (6 bases). This CDR3 has 13 amino acids. Germline CDR1 SGHRS, CDR2 YFSETQ. V was clipped by 0 bases and J by 9 bases, with 12 bases between them. In DNA form, the CDR3 reads TGCGCCAGCAGCTTGGGTTTGGGGGCGGCCCAGTACTTC. Amino acid sequence: CASSLGLGAAQYF.

The chain combines TRBV5-6 with TRBJ2-4; 8 positions match TRBD1. Trimming cost V 2 bases and J 9 bases; bases outside gene matches: 13. The CDR3 has 16 residues. CDR1 is SGHDT, CDR2 YYEEEE, per germline. The CDR3 nucleotides are TGTGCCAGCAGCTTCGGACAGGGAATGATCGGGACCATTCAGTACTTC. Amino acid sequence: CASSFGQGMIGTIQYF.

J is TRBJ1-3 and V is TRBV27; D uncertain. The CDR3 spans 15 residues. V was shortened by 5 bases and J by 7 bases, with 18 bases between the two germline ends. Germline loops: CDR1 MNHEY, CDR2 SMNVEV (reference sequence). CDR3 DNA sequence: TGTGCCAGCAGTACACTTAGGGCGGGAGAGAACACCATATATTTT. Translation: CASSTLRAGENTIYF.

The chain combines TRBV12-5 with TRBJ1-1; TRBD1 might be the D (5 bases). The CDR3 is 16 residues long. The germline V gene has CDR1 LGHNT and CDR2 FRNRAP. V was cut by 3 bases and J by 1 base, with 15 bases left in between. CDR3: CASGFSRESWNTEAFF. The CDR3 DNA is TGTGCTAGTGGTTTTTCCAGGGAAAGTTGGAACACTGAAGCTTTCTTT.

This chain joins TRBV30 and TRBJ2-7, with D perhaps TRBD2 (5 bases). The length of the CDR3 is 13 residues. The V and J ends lost 4 bases and 10 bases respectively, with 20 bases between them. Per the germline V gene, CDR1 is GTSNPN and CDR2 is SVGIG (reference sequence). The CDR3 is CAWTLRNRGPQYF. CDR3 nucleotide sequence: TGTGCCTGGACTTTGCGGAACCGGGGTCCTCAGTACTTC.

The chain has TRBV10-3 and TRBJ1-5, with D possibly matching TRBD1 (6 bases). Germline-derived CDR1 and CDR2 are ENHRY and SYGVKD. This CDR3 region has 13 residues. The V end lost 6 bases, the J end lost 7 bases, and 13 bases lay between the germline ends. In DNA form, the CDR3 reads TGTGCCATCAGCGAGGACAGTCGACAGCCCCAGCATTTT. It yields the protein CAISEDSRQPQHF.

The chain uses TRBV2 and TRBJ1-5, with TRBD1 matching over 8 bases. J lost 7 bases, V lost 11 bases, and 10 bases had no gene match. The CDR3 runs to 13 residues. Germline V gene sequence: CDR1 SNHLY, CDR2 FYNNEI. This CDR3 is CAGTSGGLQPQHF. The CDR3 coding sequence is TGTGCCGGAACTTCAGGGGGCCTCCAGCCCCAGCATTTT.

In nucleotides, the CDR3 is TGTGCCTGGAGTGTGGACTTCTCGGGAGCTAATGAAAAACTGTTTTTT. This encodes CAWSVDFSGANEKLFF. The rearrangement links TRBV30 to TRBJ1-4; D gene ambiguous. The ends were cut back, 0 bases at V and 3 bases at J, with 14 bases in the middle. Germline V gene sequence: CDR1 GTSNPN, CDR2 SVGIG (reference sequence). The CDR3 has 16 amino acids.

The rearrangement uses TRBV15 and TRBJ2-1; tentative D call: TRBD2 (5 bases). Trimming stripped 4 bases from V and 7 bases from J, with 11 bases between. This CDR3 is 13 amino acids long. In germline, CDR1 is LNHNV, CDR2 YYDKDF (reference sequence). This chain's CDR3 is CATSTGPGNEQFF. DNA of the CDR3: TGTGCCACCAGCACCGGGCCGGGGAATGAGCAGTTCTTC.

This chain links TRBV11-2 with TRBJ2-7; 11 bases fit TRBD2. The V segment lost 6 bases and the J segment 4 bases; nucleotides outside the gene matches: 5. Per germline, CDR1 SGHAT and CDR2 FQNNGV. The CDR3 runs to 14 residues. CDR3: CASSLGLAGYEQYF. The CDR3 DNA reads as TGTGCCAGCAGTCTAGGACTAGCGGGTTACGAGCAGTACTTC.

J is TRBJ2-1 and V is TRBV4-1; 12 nucleotides align to TRBD2. In germline, CDR1 is MGHRA, CDR2 YSYEKL. J lost 7 bases, V lost 0 bases, and 4 bases had no gene match. CDR3 length: 16 residues. DNA of the CDR3: TGCGCCAGCAGCCAAGATGTTCTAGCGGGAGGGAATGAGCAGTTCTTC. Translation gives CASSQDVLAGGNEQFF.

The rearrangement links TRBV9 to TRBJ1-4; D call uncertain. CDR3 size: 13 residues. Trimming cost V 2 bases and J 11 bases, with 13 bases left between them. Germline CDR1 and CDR2: SGDLS and YYNGEE. CDR3 DNA: TGTGCCAGCAGCGTCACATCGGGTACCAAACTGTTTTTT. It is translated as CASSVTSGTKLFF.

The chain is built from TRBV6-1 and TRBJ1-2; D call uncertain. The CDR3 has 13 residues. The germline V gene encodes CDR1 MNHNS and CDR2 SASEGT. V was pared by 8 bases and J by 3 bases, with 13 bases between. The CDR3 sequence: CASGDGSDYGYTF. The DNA for the CDR3 is TGTGCCAGCGGAGATGGGTCGGACTATGGCTACACCTTC.